The 4 T cell receptor beta chains reported below all come from one sample, sequenced in a study of regulatory T cells in long-lasting Graves disease. Stated time point: persistent/refractory GD, antithyroid drugs over 5 years with positive TRAb. Scientists built the TCR library using RNA that was extracted from PBMCs. CDR3-region Arm-PCR and iRepertoire HTBI primers produced the TCR beta libraries. Each CDR3 protein is one row after TCRdb ran MiXCR on the multiplex PCR reads. Among a few hundred thousand distinct CDR3 sequences listed, roughly a quarter were seen once. Here the sequenced sample was peripheral blood mononuclear cells (PBMCs), taken when the disease was refractory, from a patient treated with antithyroid drugs. These receptors all stem from a female donor with Graves disease.

In the case of this clonotype: A much larger clone lies a single base off, so this may be a read error. The conserved closing phenylalanine or tryptophan is absent in this CDR3, likely reflecting a read error. This chain uses TRBV2 with TRBJ1-6, with D maybe TRBD1 (6 bases). V was cut by 6 bases and J by 7 bases, with 16 bases left in between. CDR1 is SNHLY, CDR2 FYNNEI, per germline. This CDR3 has 15 residues. The CDR3 bases are TGTGCCAGCAGGGCAACAGGGCTGTTAAATTCACCCCTCCACTCT. This gives the protein CASRATGLLNSPLHS.

This clonotype has a count of ten or more. The chain is built from TRBV28 and TRBJ1-2; 7 bases fit TRBD1. This CDR3 comprises 12 residues. Trimming removed 6 bases from V and 5 bases from J; junction bases left unmatched: 3. Germline assignment: CDR1 MDHEN and CDR2 SYDVKM. CDR3: CASRRTGYGYTF. In nucleotides, the CDR3 is TGTGCCAGCAGGAGGACAGGTTATGGCTACACCTTC.

The table lists this clonotype with many counts. CDR3 in amino acids: CASSESAGGNEKLFF. CDR3 nucleotides: TGTGCCAGCAGTGAGTCTGCAGGTGGGAATGAAAAACTGTTTTTT. This chain links TRBV2 with TRBJ1-4; unclear D gene. Germline assignment: CDR1 SNHLY and CDR2 FYNNEI. V was cut by 3 bases and J by 5 bases, with 13 bases left in between. The CDR3 has 15 residues.

The V and J genes are TRBV19 and TRBJ1-2; D remains ambiguous. Per germline, CDR1 LNHDA and CDR2 SQIVND (reference sequence). V was pared by 5 bases and J by 7 bases, with 14 bases between. This CDR3 has 13 amino acids. The CDR3 here is CASSAGREAGYTF. The CDR3 nucleotides read TGTGCCAGTAGTGCCGGTAGGGAGGCTGGCTACACCTTC.